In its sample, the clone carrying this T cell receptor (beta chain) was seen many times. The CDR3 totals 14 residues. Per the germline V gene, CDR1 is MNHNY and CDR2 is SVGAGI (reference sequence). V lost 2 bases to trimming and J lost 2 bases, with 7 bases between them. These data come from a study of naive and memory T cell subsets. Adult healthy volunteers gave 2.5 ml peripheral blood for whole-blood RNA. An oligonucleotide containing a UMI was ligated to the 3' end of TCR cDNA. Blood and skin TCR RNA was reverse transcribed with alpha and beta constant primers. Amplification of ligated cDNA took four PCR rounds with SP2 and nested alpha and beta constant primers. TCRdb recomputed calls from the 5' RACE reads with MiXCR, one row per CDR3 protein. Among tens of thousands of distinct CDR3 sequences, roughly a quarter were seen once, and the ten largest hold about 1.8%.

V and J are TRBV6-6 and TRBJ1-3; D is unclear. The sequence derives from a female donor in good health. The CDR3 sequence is CASSYLSPGNTIYF. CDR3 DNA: TGTGCCAGCAGTTACCTTAGCCCTGGAAACACCATATATTTT.